This T cell receptor beta chain was sequenced during a study of shared clonotypes between healthy human individuals (dated by TCRdb to 2019 to 2021). Notes on the research overall: A few men and a couple of women, aged 18 to 49 years, made up the cohort. Each donor's leukapheresis produced roughly between roughly 0.85 and 10 billion PBMCs. To estimate repertoire size and how much clonotype sharing occurs between individuals, the study deeply sequenced the blood TCR repertoires of about 5 healthy adults. Different laboratories and diverse techniques were used to prepare libraries and sequence TCR repertoires, to increase sequencing depth and limit assay-specific biases. For each donor, CD4 naive and CD4 memory were each given three plates, CD8 naive was given two plates, and CD8 memory was given one plate. General conclusions and limits of the study: Pairwise subsampling led to the expectation that sequencing depth would affect the degree of clonotype sharing among donors. Incomplete sequencing was indicated by rarefaction of sorted-subset datasets, despite the large sequencing depth. Naive subsets generally had larger estimated clonotype richness than memory subsets. Around 5.4% of naive CD4, 3% to 3.5% of naive CD8, around 2.3% of memory CD4, and approximately 0.4% of memory CD8 clonotypes were shared across several donors. Because the study included only a small number of donors, the genetic and exposure-history diversity represented was limited. Compared with non-shared clonotypes, the clonotypes found in all four sorted-subset donors had higher generation probabilities. Sampling was restricted to blood, and TCR repertoires in tissues likely differ from the TCR repertoires found in blood.

As to this clone: What antigen it recognizes has not been identified. The input lacks base qualities; no much larger clone sits a single base away.

Healthy HIV-negative adults with no recently reported acute infections or vaccinations were included as donors. Every donor was a Caucasian adult residing in Nashville, Tennessee, USA. CD4+ T cells were enriched by magnetic negative selection, after which naive cells were positively selected on CD45RA and the negative fraction was taken as the memory subset. After blood collection by leukapheresis, PBMCs were isolated using Ficoll-Histopaque density gradient centrifugation and then cryopreserved in the vapor phase of liquid nitrogen. Purity and quantity of every magnetically sorted T cell population were checked by analytical flow cytometry. Each sorted fraction had its genomic DNA isolated and then quantified by UV absorbance on a Nanodrop 2000c. CDR1 and CDR2 (LNHDA, SQIVND) derive from the germline V gene (reference sequence). The cysteine opens and the phenylalanine closes a CDR3 of 15 amino acids. The CDR3 DNA has 45 bases and is translated from base 1. Trimming takes 3 bases from V and 3 bases from J, and the germline ends sit 13 bases apart.

Using the deep immunoSEQ assay, TCR CDR3 regions were amplified from genomic DNA by multiplex PCR. Genomic DNA extracted from each cell subset was distributed evenly over all wells of several immunoSEQ 96-well plates, and each plate served as one replicate. For sorted subsets, about 0.2 ug genomic DNA, equal to 30,000 or so T cell genomes, was loaded into each replicate PCR. Purified libraries were quantified with a Qubit 3.0 fluorometer, sized on a Bioanalyzer 2100, and re-quantified with the KAPA Library Quantification kit. Every immunoSEQ 96-well plate was sequenced on a dedicated single-read 150-cycle Illumina NextSeq 550 flow cell. The original methods were these. The immunoSEQ output contained only junctional sequences without quality scores, so filtering could not match that applied to full-length reads. To assign V/J genes and CDR3, sequences were annotated using PyIR, a Python wrapper for IgBLAST v1.9, with IMGT germline references. Reads were removed for weak V/J assignments (E-value above 1e-6), missing CDR3, stop codons, out-of-frame junctions, or ambiguous translated residues. V3J clonotypes were defined by identical inferred V gene, J gene, and CDR3 amino acid sequence. To compute the percentage overlap between repertoires, the number of shared unique clonotypes was divided by the size of the smaller repertoire. Repertoire richness was assessed with RTK rarefaction, the Chao1 estimator, and Recon v2.1 estimates of unobserved clonotypes. OLGA was used to compute generation probabilities for all TCRbeta clonotypes that the gDNA method yielded from a handful of donors. Drawn from immuneACCESS, this table holds only the in-frame rearrangements with V and J called that TCRdb kept. Clones are partly lost; checked studies trace under half to an unresolved V gene and leave the rest unexplained. The V and J calls and clone size come from that table; D and trimming were worked out from the DNA. The sample yields approximately 530,000 clones; roughly 95% were counted once. Approximately 0.06% of the sample is held by the ten biggest clonotypes.

The TCR comes from a woman aged 30 to 39 in good health. The chain is encoded by TRBV19 joined to TRBJ2-3; the D gene is possibly TRBD1, with 6 bases matching. The sample consisted of naive CD4+ T cells sorted from blood. Per the publication, the cell subset or site label means: CD45RA+ positively selected. The base sequence is TGTGCCAGTAGTATTTCAGGGGAACGAACAGATACGCAGTATTTT. Its protein product is CASSISGERTDTQYF.